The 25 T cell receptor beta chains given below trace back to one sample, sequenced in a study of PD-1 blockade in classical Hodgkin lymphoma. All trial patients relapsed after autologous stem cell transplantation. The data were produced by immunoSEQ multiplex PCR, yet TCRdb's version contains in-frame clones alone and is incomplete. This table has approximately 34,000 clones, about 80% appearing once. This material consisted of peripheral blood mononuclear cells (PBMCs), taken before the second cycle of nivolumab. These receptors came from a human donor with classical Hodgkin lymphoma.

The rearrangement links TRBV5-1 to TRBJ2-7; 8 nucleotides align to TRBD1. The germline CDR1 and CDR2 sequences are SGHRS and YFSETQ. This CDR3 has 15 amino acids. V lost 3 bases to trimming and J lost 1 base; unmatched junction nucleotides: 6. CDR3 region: CASSWGQDSSYEQYF. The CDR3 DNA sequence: TGCGCCAGCAGCTGGGGACAGGATAGTTCCTACGAGCAGTACTTC.

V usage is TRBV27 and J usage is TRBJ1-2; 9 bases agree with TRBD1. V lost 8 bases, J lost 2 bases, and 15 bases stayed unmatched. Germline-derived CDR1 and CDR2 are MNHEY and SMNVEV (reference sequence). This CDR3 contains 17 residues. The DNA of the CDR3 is TGTGCCAGCGGCTATACCACCTCCGGGACAGGGAACTATGGCTACACCTTC. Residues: CASGYTTSGTGNYGYTF.

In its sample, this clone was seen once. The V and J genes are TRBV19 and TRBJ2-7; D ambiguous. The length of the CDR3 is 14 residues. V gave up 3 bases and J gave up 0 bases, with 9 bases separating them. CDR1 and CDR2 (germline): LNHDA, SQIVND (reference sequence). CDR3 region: CASSISYSSYEQYF. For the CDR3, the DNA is TGTGCCAGTAGTATCAGTTACTCCTCCTACGAGCAGTACTTC.

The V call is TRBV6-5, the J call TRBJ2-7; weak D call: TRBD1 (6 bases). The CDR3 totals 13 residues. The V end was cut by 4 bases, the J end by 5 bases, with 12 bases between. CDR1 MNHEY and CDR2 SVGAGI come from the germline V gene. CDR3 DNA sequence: TGTGCCAGCAGTTTGACAGGTCAGGACGAGCAGTACTTC. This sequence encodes CASSLTGQDEQYF.

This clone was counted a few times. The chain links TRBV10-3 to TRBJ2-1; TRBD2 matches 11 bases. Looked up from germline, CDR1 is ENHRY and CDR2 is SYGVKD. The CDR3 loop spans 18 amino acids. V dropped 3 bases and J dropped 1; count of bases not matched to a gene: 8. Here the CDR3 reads CAISDFSGGARSYNEQFF. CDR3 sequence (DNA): TGTGCCATCAGTGATTTTAGCGGGGGGGCTCGTTCCTACAATGAGCAGTTCTTC.

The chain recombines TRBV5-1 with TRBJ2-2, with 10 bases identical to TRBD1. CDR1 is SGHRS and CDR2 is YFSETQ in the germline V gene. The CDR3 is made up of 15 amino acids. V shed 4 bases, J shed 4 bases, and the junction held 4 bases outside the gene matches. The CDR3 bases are TGCGCCAGCAGCCCGGGACAGGGGACCACCGGGGAGCTGTTTTTT. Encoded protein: CASSPGQGTTGELFF.

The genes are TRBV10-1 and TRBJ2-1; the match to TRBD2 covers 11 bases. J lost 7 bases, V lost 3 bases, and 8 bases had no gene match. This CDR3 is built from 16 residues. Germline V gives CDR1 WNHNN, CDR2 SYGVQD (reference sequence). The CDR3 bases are TGCGCCAGCAGTGATCCGTCTAGCGGGGGGCGTAATGAGCAGTTCTTC. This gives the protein CASSDPSSGGRNEQFF.

CDR3 amino acids: CASSRGGQETQYF. CDR3 nucleotide sequence: TGTGCCAGTAGTAGGGGGGGCCAAGAGACCCAGTACTTC. The V and J genes are TRBV19 and TRBJ2-5; TRBD2 matches at 7 bases. CDR1 LNHDA and CDR2 SQIVND come from the germline V gene (reference sequence). The CDR3 loop spans 13 amino acids. V lost 4 bases and J lost 1; bases outside the gene matches: 0.

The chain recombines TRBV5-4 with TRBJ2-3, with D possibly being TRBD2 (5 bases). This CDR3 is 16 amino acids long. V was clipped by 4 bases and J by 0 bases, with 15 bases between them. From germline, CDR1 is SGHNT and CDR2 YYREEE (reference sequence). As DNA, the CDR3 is TGTGCCAGCAGCCCCTTACGGGGTGGGAGCACAGATACGCAGTATTTT. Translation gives CASSPLRGGSTDTQYF. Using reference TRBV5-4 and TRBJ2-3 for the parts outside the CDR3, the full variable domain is ETGVTQSPTHLIKTRGQQVTLRCSSQSGHNTVSWYQQALGQGPQFIFQYYREEENGRGNFPPRFSGLQFPNYSSELNVNALELDDSALYLCASSPLRGGSTDTQYFGPGTRLTVL.

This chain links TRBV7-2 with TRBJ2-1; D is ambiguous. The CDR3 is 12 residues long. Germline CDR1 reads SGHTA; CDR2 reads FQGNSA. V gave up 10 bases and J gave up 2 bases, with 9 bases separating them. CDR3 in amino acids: CAISRPYNEQFF. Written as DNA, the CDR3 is TGTGCCATATCACGTCCCTACAATGAGCAGTTCTTC.

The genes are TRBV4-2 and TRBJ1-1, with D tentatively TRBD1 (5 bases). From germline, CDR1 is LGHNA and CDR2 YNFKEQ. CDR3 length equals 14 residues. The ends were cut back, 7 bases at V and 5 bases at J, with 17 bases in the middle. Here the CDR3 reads CASTYSGGDTEAFF. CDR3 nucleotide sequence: TGTGCCAGCACATATTCCGGGGGAGATACTGAAGCTTTCTTT.

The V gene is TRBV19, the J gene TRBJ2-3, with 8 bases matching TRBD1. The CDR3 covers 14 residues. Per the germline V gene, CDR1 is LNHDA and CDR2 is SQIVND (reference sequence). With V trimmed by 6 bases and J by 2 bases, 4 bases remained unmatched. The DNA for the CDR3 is TGTGCCAGTAGCACAGGGGGACCCACAGATACGCAGTATTTT. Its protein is CASSTGGPTDTQYF.

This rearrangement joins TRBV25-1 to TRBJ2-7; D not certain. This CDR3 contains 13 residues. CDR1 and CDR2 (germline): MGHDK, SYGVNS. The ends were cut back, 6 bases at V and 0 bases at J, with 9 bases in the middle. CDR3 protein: CASRSRFSYEQYF. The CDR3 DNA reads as TGTGCCAGCAGGAGTAGGTTCTCCTACGAGCAGTACTTC.

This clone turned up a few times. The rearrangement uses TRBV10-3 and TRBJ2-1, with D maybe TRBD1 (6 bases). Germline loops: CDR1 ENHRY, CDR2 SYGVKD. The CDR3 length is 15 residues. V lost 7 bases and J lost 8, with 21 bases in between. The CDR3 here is CAIKPSGHGIHEQFF. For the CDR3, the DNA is TGTGCCATCAAACCCTCGGGACATGGTATCCATGAGCAGTTCTTC.

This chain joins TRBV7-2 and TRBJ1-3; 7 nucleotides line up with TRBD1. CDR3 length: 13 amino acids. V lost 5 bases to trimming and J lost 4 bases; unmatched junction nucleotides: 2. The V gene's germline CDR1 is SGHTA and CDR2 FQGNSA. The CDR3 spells CASSTDRGNTIYF. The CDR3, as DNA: TGTGCCAGCAGCACGGACAGGGGAAACACCATATATTTT. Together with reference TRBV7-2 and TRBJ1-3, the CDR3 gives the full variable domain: GAGVSQSPSNKVTEKGKDVELRCDPISGHTALYWYRQSLGQGLEFLIYFQGNSAPDKSGLPSDRFSAERTGGSVSTLTIQRTQQEDSAVYLCASSTDRGNTIYFGEGSWLTVV.

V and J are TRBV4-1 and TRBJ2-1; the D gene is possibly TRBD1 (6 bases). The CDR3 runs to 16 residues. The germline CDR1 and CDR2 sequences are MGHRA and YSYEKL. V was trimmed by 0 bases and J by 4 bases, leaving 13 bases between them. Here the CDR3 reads CASSQDPRGFYNEQFF. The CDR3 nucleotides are TGCGCCAGCAGCCAAGATCCCAGGGGCTTTTACAATGAGCAGTTCTTC.

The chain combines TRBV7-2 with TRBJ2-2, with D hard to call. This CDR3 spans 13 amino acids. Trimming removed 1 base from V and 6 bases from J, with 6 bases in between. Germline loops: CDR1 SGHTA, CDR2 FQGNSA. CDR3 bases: TGTGCCAGCAGCTTAGGAGTGGCCGGGGAGCTGTTTTTT. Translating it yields CASSLGVAGELFF.

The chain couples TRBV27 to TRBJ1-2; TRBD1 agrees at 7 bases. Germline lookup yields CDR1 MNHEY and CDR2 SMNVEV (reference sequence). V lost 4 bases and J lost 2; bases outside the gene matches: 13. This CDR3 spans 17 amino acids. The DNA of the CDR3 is TGTGCCAGCAGTTACAGGGACAGCCCGGTCGGGAACTATGGCTACACCTTC. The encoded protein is CASSYRDSPVGNYGYTF.

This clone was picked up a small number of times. The CDR3 region is CASSLASPPTDTQYF. The CDR3, as DNA: TGCGCCAGCAGCTTGGCCTCGCCCCCCACAGATACGCAGTATTTT. The rearrangement links TRBV5-1 to TRBJ2-3; D uncertain. This CDR3 is 15 amino acids long. Germline CDR1 is SGHRS and CDR2 is YFSETQ. Trimming shortened V by 0 bases and J by 2 bases, and 10 bases separated the two germline ends.

The DNA for the CDR3 is TGTGCCAGCGGGGACTATTACAGCTCCTACGAGCAGTACTTC. Protein product: CASGDYYSSYEQYF. This chain connects TRBV27 to TRBJ2-7, with 7 bases that match TRBD2. The CDR3 contains 14 residues. V gave up 8 bases and J gave up 0 bases; unmatched junction bases: 7. Germline values: CDR1 MNHEY, CDR2 SMNVEV (reference sequence).

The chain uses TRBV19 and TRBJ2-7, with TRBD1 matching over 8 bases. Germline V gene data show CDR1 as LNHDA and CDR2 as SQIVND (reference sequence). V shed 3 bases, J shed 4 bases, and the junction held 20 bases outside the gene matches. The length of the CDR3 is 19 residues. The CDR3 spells CASSIGLIGETGASYEQYF. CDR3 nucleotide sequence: TGTGCCAGTAGTATCGGTCTGATCGGGGAGACAGGGGCTTCATACGAGCAGTACTTC. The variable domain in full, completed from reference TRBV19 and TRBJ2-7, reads DGGITQSPKYLFRKEGQNVTLSCEQNLNHDAMYWYRQDPGQGLRLIYYSQIVNDFQKGDIAEGYSVSREKKESFPLTVTSAQKNPTAFYLCASSIGLIGETGASYEQYFGPGTRLTVT.

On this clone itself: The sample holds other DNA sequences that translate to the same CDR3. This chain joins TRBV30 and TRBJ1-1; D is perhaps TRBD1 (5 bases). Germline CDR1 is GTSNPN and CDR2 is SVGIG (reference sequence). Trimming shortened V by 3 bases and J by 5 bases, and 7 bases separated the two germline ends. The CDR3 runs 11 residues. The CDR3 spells CAWSRGTEAFF. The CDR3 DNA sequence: TGTGCCTGGAGCCGGGGGACTGAAGCTTTCTTT.

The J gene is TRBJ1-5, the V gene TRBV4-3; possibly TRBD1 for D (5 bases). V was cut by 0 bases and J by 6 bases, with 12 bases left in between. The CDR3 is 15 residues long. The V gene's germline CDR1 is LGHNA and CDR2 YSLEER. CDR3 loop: CASSQDKGWGQPQHF. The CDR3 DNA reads TGCGCCAGCAGCCAAGATAAGGGGTGGGGTCAGCCCCAGCATTTT.

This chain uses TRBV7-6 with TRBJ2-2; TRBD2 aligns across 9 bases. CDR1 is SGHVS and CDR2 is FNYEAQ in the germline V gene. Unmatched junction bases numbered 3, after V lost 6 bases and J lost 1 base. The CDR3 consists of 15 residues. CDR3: CASSLAGRNTGELFF. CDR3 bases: TGTGCCAGCAGTCTAGCGGGGAGGAACACCGGGGAGCTGTTTTTT.

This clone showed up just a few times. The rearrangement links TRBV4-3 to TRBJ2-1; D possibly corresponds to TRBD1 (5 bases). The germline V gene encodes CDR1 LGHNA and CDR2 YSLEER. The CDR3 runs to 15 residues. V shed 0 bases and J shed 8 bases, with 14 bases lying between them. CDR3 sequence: CASSQDWRRVDEQFF. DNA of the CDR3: TGCGCCAGCAGCCAAGATTGGCGCAGGGTCGATGAGCAGTTCTTC.